Shown below are 3 T cell receptor beta chains from a single sample sequenced in a study of blood T cell repertoires in COVID-19. Here immunoSEQ multiplex PCR was the method, and the copy in TCRdb shows in-frame clones only, minus some. This sample has under 250,000 clones, with about 90% found just once. The sequenced sample consisted of peripheral blood. The receptors were sampled from a man younger than 40 with COVID-19, enrolled during active disease.

The chain uses TRBV6-1 and TRBJ1-2, with D unclear. Germline loops: CDR1 MNHNS, CDR2 SASEGT. This CDR3 is built from 12 residues. The germline V and J ends were trimmed by 3 bases and 4 bases, with 6 bases remaining between them. In DNA, the CDR3 is TGTGCCAGCAGTGAGATCAGCTATGGCTACACCTTC. Translation gives CASSEISYGYTF.

V is TRBV12-5 and J is TRBJ2-3, with 13 bases that match TRBD2. Germline CDR1 LGHNT, CDR2 FRNRAP. The V segment lost 6 bases and the J segment 7 bases; nucleotides outside the gene matches: 4. The CDR3 length is 14 residues. CDR3 protein: CASGSGLAGHTQYF. In DNA form, the CDR3 reads TGTGCTAGTGGATCGGGACTAGCGGGGCATACGCAGTATTTT.

The chain carries TRBV6-5 and TRBJ1-4; no clear D gene. Germline CDR1 is MNHEY and CDR2 is SVGAGI. The CDR3 runs 14 residues. Between the trimmed V and J ends, which lost 4 bases and 8 bases, there was a span of 14 bases. The CDR3 DNA reads as TGTGCCAGCAGTTTTGATGGTACGAGGGAAAAACTGTTTTTT. Encoded protein: CASSFDGTREKLFF.